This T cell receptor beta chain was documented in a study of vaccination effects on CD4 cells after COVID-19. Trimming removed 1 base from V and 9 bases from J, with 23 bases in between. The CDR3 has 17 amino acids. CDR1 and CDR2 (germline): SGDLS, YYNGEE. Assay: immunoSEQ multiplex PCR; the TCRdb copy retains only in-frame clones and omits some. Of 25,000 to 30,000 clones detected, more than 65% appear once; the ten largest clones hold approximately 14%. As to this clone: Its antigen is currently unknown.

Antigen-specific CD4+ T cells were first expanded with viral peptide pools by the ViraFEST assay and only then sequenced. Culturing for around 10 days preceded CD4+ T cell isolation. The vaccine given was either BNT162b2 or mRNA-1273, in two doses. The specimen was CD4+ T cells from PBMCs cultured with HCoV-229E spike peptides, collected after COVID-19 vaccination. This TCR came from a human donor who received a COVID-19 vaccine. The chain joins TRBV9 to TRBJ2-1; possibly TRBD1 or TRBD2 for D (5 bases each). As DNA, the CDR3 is TGTGCCAGCAGCGTAATATCTTCCGGGGCCACGTTTCCTGAGCAGTTCTTC. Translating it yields CASSVISSGATFPEQFF.